One sample yielded the 10 T cell receptor beta chains listed below, sequenced in a study of CD8+CD57+ T cells in acquired aplastic anemia (dated by TCRdb to the late 2010s). Sequenced on an Illumina HiSeq 2000. TCR beta VDJ combination and CDR3 sequence profiling used genomic DNA as the template. TCRdb reprocessing: public reads trimmed at Q25 with fastp, clones called with MiXCR, in-frame beta chains kept. Here each entry gathers all rows of one CDR3 protein and keeps the most common genes and DNA. A total of 150,000 to 180,000 distinct CDR3 sequences appear in this sample, approximately 52% of them only once. The ten top clones hold approximately 12% of the sample. Patients chosen for sequencing had shown expansion of CD8+CD57+ cells by flow cytometry. What was sequenced was sorted CD4+, CD8+, or CD8+CD57+ T cells (not recorded which) from PBMCs. These receptors came from a human donor with aplastic anemia.

CDR3 loop: CASSLDDRAADTQYF. The CDR3 nucleotides are TGTGCCAGCAGCTTGGATGACAGGGCTGCAGATACGCAGTATTTT. The chain combines TRBV5-4 with TRBJ2-3; TRBD1 agrees at 7 bases. Germline-derived CDR1 and CDR2 are SGHNT and YYREEE (reference sequence). This CDR3 spans 15 amino acids. V was clipped by 0 bases and J by 4 bases; unmatched bases: 5. The entire variable domain, with the rest obtained from reference TRBV5-4 and TRBJ2-3, is as follows: ETGVTQSPTHLIKTRGQQVTLRCSSQSGHNTVSWYQQALGQGPQFIFQYYREEENGRGNFPPRFSGLQFPNYSSELNVNALELDDSALYLCASSLDDRAADTQYFGPGTRLTVL.

The V call is TRBV6-1, the J call TRBJ2-1; 9 nucleotides agree with TRBD1. The CDR3 length is 16 residues. Trimming at V came to 4 bases and at J to 0 bases, leaving 4 bases not matched to a gene. CDR1 is MNHNS and CDR2 is SASEGT in the germline V gene. CDR3 bases: TGTGCCAGCAGTGCGACAGGGGGAAGCTCCTACAATGAGCAGTTCTTC. This codes for CASSATGGSSYNEQFF.

The rearrangement links TRBV9 to TRBJ2-7; D is unresolved. With 7 bases removed from V and 9 bases from J, the gap between germline ends came to 32 bases. The CDR3 has 17 amino acids. CDR1 and CDR2 from the germline V gene are SGDLS and YYNGEE. The CDR3 here is CASVMSSEQLYLRGQYF. Here the CDR3 DNA reads TGTGCCAGCGTCATGTCGTCGGAACAGCTGTATCTACGAGGGCAGTACTTC.

This CDR3 reads CASSRNYRDRDSPLHF. The CDR3 nucleotides are TGTGCCAGTAGTCGAAACTACCGGGACAGGGATTCACCCCTCCACTTT. The chain combines TRBV19 with TRBJ1-6; TRBD1 matches at 9 bases. With V trimmed by 5 bases and J by 8 bases, 10 bases remained unmatched. Germline CDR1 reads LNHDA; CDR2 reads SQIVND (reference sequence). The CDR3 has 16 amino acids. Using reference TRBV19 and TRBJ1-6 for the parts outside the CDR3, the full variable domain is DGGITQSPKYLFRKEGQNVTLSCEQNLNHDAMYWYRQDPGQGLRLIYYSQIVNDFQKGDIAEGYSVSREKKESFPLTVTSAQKNPTAFYLCASSRNYRDRDSPLHFGNGTRLTVT.

V and J are TRBV7-2 and TRBJ2-5, with D unclear. The CDR3 is 13 residues long. Germline values: CDR1 SGHTA, CDR2 FQGNSA. V was pared by 8 bases and J by 1 base, with 11 bases between. The CDR3 coding sequence is TGTGCCAGCTGCTACAGAGGCCAAGAGACCCAGTACTTC. Its protein is CASCYRGQETQYF.

V is TRBV20-1 and J is TRBJ2-7, with D perhaps given as TRBD1 or TRBD2 (5 bases each). Germline loops: CDR1 DFQATT, CDR2 SNEGSKA (reference sequence). V gave up 8 bases and J gave up 3 bases, with 17 bases separating them. CDR3 length: 13 residues. The CDR3 reads CSSIGTGNYEQYF. The CDR3 DNA sequence: TGCAGTTCTATAGGGACCGGTAACTACGAGCAGTACTTC.

This clonotype was picked up many times. The CDR3 sequence is CASNSQWVGDTGELFF. The CDR3 DNA reads TGTGCCAGCAACTCACAGTGGGTAGGGGACACCGGGGAGCTGTTTTTT. This rearrangement joins TRBV9 to TRBJ2-2; D is perhaps TRBD1 (5 bases). The CDR3 spans 16 residues. V was clipped by 6 bases and J by 3 bases, with 18 bases between them. Germline CDR1 and CDR2: SGDLS and YYNGEE.

There are many counts of this clonotype. V usage is TRBV7-8 and J usage is TRBJ2-5, with TRBD2 matching 13 bases. In germline, CDR1 is SGHVS, CDR2 FQNEAQ. The CDR3 runs 17 residues. The V segment lost 0 bases and the J segment 5 bases; nucleotides outside the gene matches: 6. CDR3 in DNA: TGTGCCAGCAGCTTAGCGCCCTGGACTAGCGGGGGTGAGACCCAGTACTTC. Translated, it gives CASSLAPWTSGGETQYF. Combining the CDR3 with reference TRBV7-8 and TRBJ2-5 gives the whole variable domain GAGVSQSPRYKVAKRGQDVALRCDPISGHVSLFWYQQALGQGPEFLTYFQNEAQLDKSGLPSDRFFAERPEGSVSTLKIQRTQQEDSAVYLCASSLAPWTSGGETQYFGPGTRLLVL.

The rearrangement links TRBV6-1 to TRBJ2-3, with TRBD2 matching 7 bases. This CDR3 has 15 residues. V lost 2 bases and J lost 4; bases outside the gene matches: 6. Germline V lookup: CDR1 MNHNS, CDR2 SASEGT. The CDR3 nucleotides read TGTGCCAGCAGTGAAACTAGCGCGGTGGCAGATACGCAGTATTTT. Translating it yields CASSETSAVADTQYF.

This clonotype was counted ten times or more. The V gene is TRBV7-3, the J gene TRBJ1-5; TRBD1 agrees at 7 bases. J was trimmed by 7 bases and V by 1 base; bases with no gene match: 7. The CDR3 has 15 residues. Germline V lookup: CDR1 SGHTA, CDR2 FQGTGA. The CDR3: CASSLNRGEGQPQHF. Here the CDR3 DNA reads TGTGCCAGCAGCTTAAACAGGGGCGAGGGACAGCCCCAGCATTTT.